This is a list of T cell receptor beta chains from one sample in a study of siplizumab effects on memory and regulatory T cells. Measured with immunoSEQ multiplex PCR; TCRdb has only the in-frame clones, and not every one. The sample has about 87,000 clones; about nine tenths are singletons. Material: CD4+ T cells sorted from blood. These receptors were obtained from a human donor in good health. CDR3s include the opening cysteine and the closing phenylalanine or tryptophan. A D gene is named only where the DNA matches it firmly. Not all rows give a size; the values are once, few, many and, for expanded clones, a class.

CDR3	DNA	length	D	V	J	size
CASKKLAGAVYEQYF	TGTGCCAGTAAAAAACTAGCGGGAGCCGTCTACGAGCAGTACTTC	15	TRBD2	TRBV19	TRBJ2-7	-
CASNPPNQPQHF	TGCGCCAGCAACCCCCCAAATCAGCCCCAGCATTTT	12	-	TRBV5-1	TRBJ1-5	few
CASSLTGDTGGAPYGYTF	TGTGCCAGCAGCTTAACGGGGGACACAGGGGGCGCCCCATATGGCTACACCTTC	18	TRBD1	TRBV7-3	TRBJ1-2	-
CASSLGGAVAGELFF	TGTGCCAGCAGCTTAGGCGGGGCTGTTGCCGGGGAGCTGTTTTTT	15	-	TRBV11-1	TRBJ2-2	-
CSVTLPYTDTQYF	TGCAGCGTTACACTTCCTTACACAGATACGCAGTATTTT	13	-	TRBV29-1	TRBJ2-3	-
CASSADLYGPDTQYF	TGTGCCAGCAGCGCAGACCTCTACGGGCCAGATACGCAGTATTTT	15	-	TRBV7-3	TRBJ2-3	once
CARRTGGQETQYF	TGTGCCCGTCGGACAGGGGGCCAAGAGACCCAGTACTTC	13	TRBD1	TRBV30	TRBJ2-5	-
CASRGYTGELFF	TGTGCCAGCAGGGGCTATACCGGGGAGCTGTTTTTT	12	-	TRBV28	TRBJ2-2	-
CASSGTVYGYTF	TGTGCCAGCAGCGGGACGGTCTATGGCTACACCTTC	12	-	TRBV28	TRBJ1-2	-
CAISEGGGEAFF	TGTGCCATCAGTGAGGGGGGCGGTGAAGCTTTCTTT	12	-	TRBV10-3	TRBJ1-1	-
CASSPPGGSGGSYEQYF	TGTGCCAGCTCACCACCGGGTGGAAGCGGGGGGAGTTACGAGCAGTACTTC	17	TRBD2	TRBV18	TRBJ2-7	-
CASSDRGNQPQHF	TGTGCCAGCAGCGACCGGGGGAATCAGCCCCAGCATTTT	13	-	TRBV6-1	TRBJ1-5	-
CASSRLETQYF	TGTGCCAGCAGTCGACTAGAGACCCAGTACTTC	11	-	TRBV7-2	TRBJ2-5	-
CASSPPRGSTDTQYF	TGTGCCAGCAGCCCCCCGCGCGGGAGTACAGATACGCAGTATTTT	15	TRBD2	TRBV28	TRBJ2-3	-
CASSYSNSGNTIYF	TGTGCCAGCAGTTACTCGAACAGTGGAAACACCATATATTTT	14	-	TRBV6-5	TRBJ1-3	-
CASSLDHESYNEQFF	TGTGCCAGCAGCCTGGACCACGAATCCTACAATGAGCAGTTCTTC	15	-	TRBV7-2	TRBJ2-1	once
CASSPWGVGEKLFF	TGTGCCAGCAGCCCCTGGGGTGTCGGTGAAAAACTGTTTTTT	14	-	TRBV5-6	TRBJ1-4	-
CASSVDGQGMNTEAFF	TGTGCCAGCAGCGTAGATGGGCAGGGCATGAACACTGAAGCTTTCTTT	16	-	TRBV9	TRBJ1-1	few
CASKVKGRERTGELFF	TGTGCCAGTAAGGTGAAAGGCAGGGAAAGAACCGGGGAGCTGTTTTTT	16	-	TRBV19	TRBJ2-2	-
CASHRTGGLTDTQYF	TGCGCCAGCCATCGGACAGGGGGCCTTACAGATACGCAGTATTTT	15	TRBD1	TRBV4-1	TRBJ2-3	-
CASSIPGHQETQYF	TGTGCCAGCAGCATACCGGGACACCAAGAGACCCAGTACTTC	14	-	TRBV11-2	TRBJ2-5	-
CASSPDLAASTDTQYF	TGTGCCAGCTCACCGGACCTAGCGGCTAGCACAGATACGCAGTATTTT	16	TRBD2	TRBV18	TRBJ2-3	-
CASSQGQGYTF	TGTGCCAGCTCACAGGGACAGGGCTACACCTTC	11	TRBD1	TRBV18	TRBJ1-2	-
CASSPPWSGGLNTEAFF	TGTGCCAGCTCACCCCCGTGGTCAGGGGGGCTGAACACTGAAGCTTTCTTT	17	TRBD1	TRBV18	TRBJ1-1	-
CASSQERGRGYTF	TGCGCCAGCAGCCAAGAGAGGGGACGTGGCTACACCTTC	13	-	TRBV4-3	TRBJ1-2	-
CASTLDWEGNQPQHF	TGTGCCAGTACCCTGGACTGGGAGGGGAATCAGCCCCAGCATTTT	15	-	TRBV19	TRBJ1-5	-
CASSLDLGDYNEQFF	TGTGCCAGCAGCTTGGATCTTGGAGACTACAATGAGCAGTTCTTC	15	-	TRBV5-4	TRBJ2-1	once
CASSDLGQGGARPYEQYF	TGTGCCAGCAGTGATCTGGGACAGGGGGGCGCCCGCCCCTACGAGCAGTACTTC	18	TRBD1	TRBV6-1	TRBJ2-7	-
CARSSGSSRYNEQFF	TGTGCCAGGAGCTCCGGGAGCAGCCGCTACAATGAGCAGTTCTTC	15	-	TRBV2	TRBJ2-1	-
CASSEEGPNTEAFF	TGTGCCAGCAGTGAAGAAGGACCCAACACTGAAGCTTTCTTT	14	-	TRBV6-1	TRBJ1-1	once
CASSSDRADQPQHF	TGTGCCAGCAGCTCAGACAGGGCAGATCAGCCCCAGCATTTT	14	TRBD1	TRBV7-8	TRBJ1-5	-
CASSRHHGYTF	TGTGCCAGCAGTCGACATCATGGCTACACCTTC	11	-	TRBV28	TRBJ1-2	few
CASSLPGGNGYTF	TGTGCCAGCAGCTTACCAGGGGGGAATGGCTACACCTTC	13	TRBD1	TRBV11-2	TRBJ1-2	-
CASSPRGANEKLFF	TGTGCCAGCAGCCCCAGGGGGGCTAATGAAAAACTGTTTTTT	14	TRBD1	TRBV5-4	TRBJ1-4	-
CASSPAGPPPYEQYF	TGTGCCAGCAGCCCGGCCGGGCCACCGCCCTACGAGCAGTACTTC	15	-	TRBV5-4	TRBJ2-7	-
CASSRYTAGGYSYNEQFF	TGTGCCAGTAGTCGTTACACGGCGGGAGGATACTCCTACAATGAGCAGTTCTTC	18	TRBD2	TRBV19	TRBJ2-1	-
CASSGAGNNVNTQYF	TGTGCCAGCAGTGGGGCGGGAAATAACGTTAATACGCAGTATTTT	15	-	TRBV28	TRBJ2-3	-
CASSLSSYEQYF	TGTGCCAGCAGCCTTAGCTCCTACGAGCAGTACTTC	12	-	TRBV7-9	TRBJ2-7	once
CASSRDRLEQYF	TGCGCCAGCAGCAGAGACAGGCTCGAGCAGTACTTC	12	-	TRBV5-1	TRBJ2-7	-
CASSWDGTGELFF	TGTGCCAGCAGCTGGGACGGTACCGGGGAGCTGTTTTTT	13	-	TRBV7-3	TRBJ2-2	once
CASSQRNLQGTGEKLFF	TGCGCCAGCAGTCAACGGAATTTACAGGGGACTGGCGAAAAACTGTTTTTT	17	TRBD1	TRBV23-1	TRBJ1-4	-
CSVGSQVDGYTF	TGCAGCGTTGGGTCACAGGTCGATGGCTACACCTTC	12	-	TRBV29-1	TRBJ1-2	-
CASSAIGGQGFYNEQFF	TGTGCCAGCAGCGCAATCGGGGGACAGGGCTTCTACAATGAGCAGTTCTTC	17	TRBD1	TRBV7-6	TRBJ2-1	-
CASSLGDLNTEAFF	TGTGCCAGCAGCTTAGGAGACCTGAACACTGAAGCTTTCTTT	14	-	TRBV7-9	TRBJ1-1	-
CASSGQGYNEQFF	TGTGCCAGCTCGGGACAGGGGTACAATGAGCAGTTCTTC	13	TRBD1	TRBV18	TRBJ2-1	-
CASILGKGVYEQYF	TGCGCCAGCATCCTGGGGAAGGGGGTCTACGAGCAGTACTTC	14	-	TRBV4-3	TRBJ2-7	-
CASSLELAGYNEQFF	TGCGCCAGCAGCTTGGAACTAGCGGGGTACAATGAGCAGTTCTTC	15	TRBD2	TRBV5-1	TRBJ2-1	-
CASHAGGISYNEQFF	TGTGCCAGCCACGCAGGGGGGATCTCCTACAATGAGCAGTTCTTC	15	-	TRBV11-3	TRBJ2-1	once
CASSNQGQGEDGQQFF	TGTGCCAGCAGCAACCAGGGACAGGGGGAAGATGGCCAGCAGTTCTTC	16	TRBD1	TRBV11-3	TRBJ2-1	-
CASTSSRDRAYEQYF	TGTGCCAGCACCTCCTCCCGGGACAGGGCCTACGAGCAGTACTTC	15	TRBD1	TRBV6-6	TRBJ2-7	-
CAWSARDYGYTF	TGTGCCTGGAGCGCCCGGGACTATGGCTACACCTTC	12	-	TRBV30	TRBJ1-2	-
CASSSSGRAGTQYF	TGCGCCAGCAGCTCCAGCGGGAGGGCCGGGACCCAGTACTTC	14	TRBD2	TRBV5-1	TRBJ2-5	-
CASSLEASGANEQFF	TGTGCCAGCAGCTTGGAGGCTAGCGGCGCGAATGAGCAGTTCTTC	15	TRBD2	TRBV5-6	TRBJ2-1	-
CASSPASRADTQYF	TGTGCCAGCTCACCAGCAAGCAGGGCAGATACGCAGTATTTT	14	-	TRBV18	TRBJ2-3	-
CASSMDSGGYEQYF	TGTGCCAGTAGTATGGACAGCGGGGGATACGAGCAGTACTTC	14	TRBD2	TRBV19	TRBJ2-7	-
CASMGNQPQHF	TGTGCCAGCATGGGCAATCAGCCCCAGCATTTT	11	-	TRBV6-1	TRBJ1-5	-
CASSLLGSEGEKLFF	TGCGCCAGCAGCTTGCTCGGGAGCGAGGGGGAAAAACTGTTTTTT	15	-	TRBV5-1	TRBJ1-4	-
CASSVGQGIGELFF	TGTGCCAGCAGCGTAGGGCAGGGAATTGGGGAGCTGTTTTTT	14	-	TRBV9	TRBJ2-2	-
CASSLNAGTSANEQFF	TGTGCCAGCAGCTTAAACGCAGGGACTAGCGCCAATGAGCAGTTCTTC	16	TRBD2	TRBV7-3	TRBJ2-1	-